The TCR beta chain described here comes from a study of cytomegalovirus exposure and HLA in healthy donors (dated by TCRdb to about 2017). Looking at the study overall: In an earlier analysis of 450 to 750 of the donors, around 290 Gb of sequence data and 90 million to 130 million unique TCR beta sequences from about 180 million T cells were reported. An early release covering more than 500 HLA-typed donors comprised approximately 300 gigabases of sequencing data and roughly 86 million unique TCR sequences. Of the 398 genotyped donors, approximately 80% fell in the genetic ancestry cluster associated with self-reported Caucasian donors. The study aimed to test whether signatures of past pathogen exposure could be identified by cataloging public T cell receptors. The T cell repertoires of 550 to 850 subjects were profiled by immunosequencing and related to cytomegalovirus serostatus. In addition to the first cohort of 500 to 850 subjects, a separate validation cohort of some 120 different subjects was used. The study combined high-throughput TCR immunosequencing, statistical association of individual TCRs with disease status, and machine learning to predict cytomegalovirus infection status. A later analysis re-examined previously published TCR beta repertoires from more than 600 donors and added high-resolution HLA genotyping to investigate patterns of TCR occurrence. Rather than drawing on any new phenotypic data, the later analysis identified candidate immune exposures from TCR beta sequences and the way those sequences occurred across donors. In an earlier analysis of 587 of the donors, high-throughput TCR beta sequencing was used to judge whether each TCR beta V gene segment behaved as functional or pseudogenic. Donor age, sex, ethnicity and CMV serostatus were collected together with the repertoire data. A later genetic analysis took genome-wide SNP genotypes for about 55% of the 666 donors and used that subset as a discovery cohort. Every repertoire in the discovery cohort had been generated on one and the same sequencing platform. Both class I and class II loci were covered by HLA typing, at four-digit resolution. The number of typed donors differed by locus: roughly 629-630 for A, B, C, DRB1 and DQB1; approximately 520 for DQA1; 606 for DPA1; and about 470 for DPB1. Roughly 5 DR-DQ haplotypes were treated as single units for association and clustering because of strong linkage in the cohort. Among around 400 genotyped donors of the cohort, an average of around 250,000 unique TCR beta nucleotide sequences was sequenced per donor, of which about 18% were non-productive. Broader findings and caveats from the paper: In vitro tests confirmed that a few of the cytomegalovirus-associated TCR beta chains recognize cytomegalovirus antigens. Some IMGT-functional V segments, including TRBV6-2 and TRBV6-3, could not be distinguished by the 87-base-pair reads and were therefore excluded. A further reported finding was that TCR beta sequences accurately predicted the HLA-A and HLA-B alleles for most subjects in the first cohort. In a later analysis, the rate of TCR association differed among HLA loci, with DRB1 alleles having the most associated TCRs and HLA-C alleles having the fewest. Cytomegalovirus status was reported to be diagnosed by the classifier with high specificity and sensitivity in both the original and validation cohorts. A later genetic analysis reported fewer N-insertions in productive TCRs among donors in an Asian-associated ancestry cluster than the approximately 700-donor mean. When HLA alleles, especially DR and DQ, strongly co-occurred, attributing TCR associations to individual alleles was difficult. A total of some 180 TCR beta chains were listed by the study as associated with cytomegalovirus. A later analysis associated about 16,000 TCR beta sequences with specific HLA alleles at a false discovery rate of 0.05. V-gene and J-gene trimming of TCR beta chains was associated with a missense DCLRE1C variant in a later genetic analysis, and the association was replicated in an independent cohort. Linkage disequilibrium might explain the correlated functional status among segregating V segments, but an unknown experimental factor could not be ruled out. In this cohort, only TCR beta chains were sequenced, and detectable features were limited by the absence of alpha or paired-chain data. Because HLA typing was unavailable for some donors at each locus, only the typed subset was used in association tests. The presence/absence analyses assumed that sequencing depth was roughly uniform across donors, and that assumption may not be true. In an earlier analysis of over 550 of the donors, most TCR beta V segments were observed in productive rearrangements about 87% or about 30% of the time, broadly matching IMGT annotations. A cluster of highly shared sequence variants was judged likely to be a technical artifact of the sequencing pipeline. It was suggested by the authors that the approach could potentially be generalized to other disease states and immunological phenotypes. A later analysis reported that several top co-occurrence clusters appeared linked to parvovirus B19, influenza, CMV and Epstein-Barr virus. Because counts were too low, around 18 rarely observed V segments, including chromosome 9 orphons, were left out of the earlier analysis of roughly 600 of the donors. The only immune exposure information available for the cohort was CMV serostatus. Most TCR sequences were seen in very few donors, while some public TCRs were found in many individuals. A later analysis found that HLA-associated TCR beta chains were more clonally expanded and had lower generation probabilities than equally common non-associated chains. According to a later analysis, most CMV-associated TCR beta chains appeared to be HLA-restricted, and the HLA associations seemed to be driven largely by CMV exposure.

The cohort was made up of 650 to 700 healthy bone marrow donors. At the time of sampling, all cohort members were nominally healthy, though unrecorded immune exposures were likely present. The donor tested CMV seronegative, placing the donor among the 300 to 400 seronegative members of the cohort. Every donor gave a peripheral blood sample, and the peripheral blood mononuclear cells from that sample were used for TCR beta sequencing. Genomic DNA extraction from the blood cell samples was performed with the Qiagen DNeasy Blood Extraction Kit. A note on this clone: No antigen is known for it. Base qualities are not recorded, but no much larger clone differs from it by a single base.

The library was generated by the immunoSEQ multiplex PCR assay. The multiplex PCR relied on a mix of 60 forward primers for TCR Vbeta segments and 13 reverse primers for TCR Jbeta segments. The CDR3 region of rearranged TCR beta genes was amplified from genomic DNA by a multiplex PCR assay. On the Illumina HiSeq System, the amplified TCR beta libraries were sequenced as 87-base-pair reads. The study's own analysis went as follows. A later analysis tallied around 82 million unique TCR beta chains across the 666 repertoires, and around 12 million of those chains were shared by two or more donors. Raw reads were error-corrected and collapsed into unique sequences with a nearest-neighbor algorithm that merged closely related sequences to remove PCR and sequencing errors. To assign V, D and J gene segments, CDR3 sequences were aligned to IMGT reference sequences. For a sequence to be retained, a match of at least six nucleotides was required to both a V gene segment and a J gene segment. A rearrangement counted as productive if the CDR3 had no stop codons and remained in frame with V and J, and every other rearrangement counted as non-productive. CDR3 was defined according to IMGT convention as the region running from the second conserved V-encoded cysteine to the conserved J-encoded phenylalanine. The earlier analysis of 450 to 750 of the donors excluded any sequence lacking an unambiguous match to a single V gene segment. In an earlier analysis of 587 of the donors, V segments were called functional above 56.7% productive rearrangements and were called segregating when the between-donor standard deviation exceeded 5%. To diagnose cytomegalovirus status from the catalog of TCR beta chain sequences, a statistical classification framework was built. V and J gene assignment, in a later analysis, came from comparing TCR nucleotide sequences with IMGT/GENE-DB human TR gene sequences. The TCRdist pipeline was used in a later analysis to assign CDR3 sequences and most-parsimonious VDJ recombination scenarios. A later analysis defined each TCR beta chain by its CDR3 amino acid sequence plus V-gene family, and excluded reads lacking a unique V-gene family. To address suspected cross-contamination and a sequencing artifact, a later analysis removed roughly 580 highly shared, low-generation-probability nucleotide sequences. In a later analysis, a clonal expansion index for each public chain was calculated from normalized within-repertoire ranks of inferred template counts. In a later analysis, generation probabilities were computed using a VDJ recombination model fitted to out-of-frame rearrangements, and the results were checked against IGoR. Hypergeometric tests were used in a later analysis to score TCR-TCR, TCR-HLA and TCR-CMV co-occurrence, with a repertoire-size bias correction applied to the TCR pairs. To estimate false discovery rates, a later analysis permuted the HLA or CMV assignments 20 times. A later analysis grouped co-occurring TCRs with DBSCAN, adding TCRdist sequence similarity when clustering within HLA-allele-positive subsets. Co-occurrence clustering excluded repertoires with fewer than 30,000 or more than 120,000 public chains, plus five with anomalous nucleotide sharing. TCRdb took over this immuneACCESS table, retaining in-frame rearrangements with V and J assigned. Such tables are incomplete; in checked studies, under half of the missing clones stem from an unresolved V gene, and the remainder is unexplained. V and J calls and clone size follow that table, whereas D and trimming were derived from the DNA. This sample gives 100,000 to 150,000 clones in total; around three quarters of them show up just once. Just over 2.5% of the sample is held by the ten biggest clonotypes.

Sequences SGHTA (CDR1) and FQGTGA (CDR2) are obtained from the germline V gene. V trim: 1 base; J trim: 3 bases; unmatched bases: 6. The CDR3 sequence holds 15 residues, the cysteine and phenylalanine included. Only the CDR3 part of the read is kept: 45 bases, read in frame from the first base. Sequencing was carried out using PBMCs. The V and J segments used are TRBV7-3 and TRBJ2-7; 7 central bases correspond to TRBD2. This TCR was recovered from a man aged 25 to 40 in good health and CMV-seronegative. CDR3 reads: CASSLMGSGHYEQYF. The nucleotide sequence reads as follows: TGTGCCAGCAGCTTAATGGGTAGCGGGCACTACGAGCAGTACTTC. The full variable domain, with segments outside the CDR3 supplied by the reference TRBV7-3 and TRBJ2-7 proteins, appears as GAGVSQTPSNKVTEKGKYVELRCDPISGHTALYWYRQSLGQGPEFLIYFQGTGAADDSGLPNDRFFAVRPEGSVSTLKIQRTERGDSAVYLCASSLMGSGHYEQYFGPGTRLTVT.